This is a list of T cell receptor beta chains from one sample in a study of technical replicates of blood from a handful of donors. Profiled with immunoSEQ multiplex PCR; TCRdb holds only in-frame clones, not every one. The table includes roughly 93,000 clones, approximately 95% detected once. The source material was T cells isolated from PBMCs. Receptors were obtained from a human donor in good health. Each CDR3 is given with its conserved first and last residue.

TRBV9,TRBJ2-3,CASSTGTSGSMDTQYF
TRBV5-1,TRBJ2-4,CASSLPGGDIQYF
TRBV18,TRBJ1-5,CASSPPHIQQPQHF
TRBV7-6,TRBJ2-1,CASSLGAGGSYNEQFF
TRBV19,TRBJ2-6,CASSNNPANVLTF
TRBV30,TRBJ2-7,CAWSGSSGADAYSYEQYF
TRBV4-1,TRBJ1-2,CASSQDRDYGYTF
TRBV6-1,TRBJ2-7,CASNRQGASYEQYF
TRBV5-4,TRBJ2-6,CASSARQGASGANVLTF
TRBV11-2,TRBJ1-2,CASRMVVDYGYTF
TRBV4-1,TRBJ1-1,CASSQQTGREAFF
TRBV6-5,TRBJ2-7,CASSYRPPGDRYEQYF
TRBV10-2,NA,CASSVTDRGYEQYF
TRBV19,TRBJ2-5,CASAREGGVGTQYF
TRBV6-6,TRBJ2-7,CASSPGSYEQYF
TRBV5-1,TRBJ2-5,CASSPQGARETQYF
TRBV27,TRBJ1-1,CASSFRHFNTEAFF
TRBV6-5,TRBJ1-1,CASSRQGVTEAFF
TRBV9,TRBJ1-1,CASSVDGRGLHTSTEAFF
TRBV15,TRBJ1-5,CATSRERQGNQPQHF
TRBV4-1,TRBJ2-2,CASSQDRPRGPEAGELFF
TRBV6-1,TRBJ1-2,CASLWRSGYGYTF
TRBV19,TRBJ2-7,CASSIDGTGAYEQYF
TRBV10-3,TRBJ1-1,CAISQLQGMNTEAFF
TRBV19,TRBJ1-5,CASSYQGFGRGQPQHF
TRBV5-6,TRBJ1-3,CASSFGHRSGNTIYF
TRBV14,TRBJ1-4,CASSQFEGTEKLFF
TRBV28,TRBJ2-1,CASSLLGSSYNEQFF
TRBV27,TRBJ2-7,CARLYAGAPYEQYF
TRBV5-8,TRBJ2-7,CASSPTYRGYEQYF
TRBV5-5,TRBJ1-6,CASSRPGQGRATLHF
TRBV9,TRBJ1-6,CASSAPVGPGNSPLHF
TRBV28,TRBJ2-1,CASHIGTGAGYNEQFF
TRBV7-8,TRBJ2-2,CASSILVGELFF
TRBV15,TRBJ2-5,CATSNIFGTAQETQYF
TRBV28,TRBJ2-7,CASSTPFLTTYEQYF
TRBV25-1,TRBJ2-5,CASRLAGGELQETQYF
TRBV12-5,TRBJ1-1,CASRQGNTEAFF
TRBV4-1,TRBJ2-1,CASSQDPGTSGYNEQFF
TRBV2,TRBJ1-1,CATTGGAHTEAFF
TRBV21-1,TRBJ2-1,CASSIRTGTQYNEQFF
TRBV4-1,TRBJ1-2,CASSQPRAGWASGYTF
TRBV27,TRBJ2-7,CASGPQGRHF
TRBV5-1,TRBJ2-1,CASSLDLAGANEQFF
TRBV5-4,TRBJ2-3,CASSFEASADTQYF
TRBV4-1,TRBJ1-5,CASSQGESSNQPQHF
TRBV7-2,TRBJ2-3,CASRQQGTNTQYF
TRBV7-9,TRBJ2-7,CASSFGQYSYEQYF
TRBV19,TRBJ1-1,CATWDRGYQAFF
TRBV5-5,TRBJ1-2,CASSLVGSRLGGHGYTF
TRBV14,TRBJ2-7,CASSQVSGDLGYEQYF